The 5 T cell receptor beta chains in this list originate from one sample, sequenced in a study of blood T cell repertoires in COVID-19. Libraries were prepared by immunoSEQ multiplex PCR; TCRdb keeps only in-frame clonotypes and omits some of them. The sample includes some 120,000 clones, around 80% of them seen just once. The sample was peripheral blood. The source of these receptors is a man in his 70s with acute or convalescent COVID-19.

The chain carries TRBV27 and TRBJ2-7; TRBD2 matches 12 bases. With V trimmed by 8 bases and J by 2 bases, 1 base remained unmatched. The germline gives CDR1 MNHEY, CDR2 SMNVEV (reference sequence). This CDR3 spans 13 amino acids. The DNA of the CDR3 is TGTGCCAGCTCTAGCGGGGGGGCCTACGAGCAGTACTTC. This encodes CASSSGGAYEQYF.

The chain has TRBV6-6 and TRBJ1-2; no firm D call. V gave up 6 bases and J gave up 0 bases, with 14 bases separating them. The CDR3 spans 15 residues. Germline V gives CDR1 MNHNY, CDR2 SVGAGI (reference sequence). For the CDR3, the DNA is TGTGCCAGCAGCCCCCCTCGGGGTTCTAACTATGGCTACACCTTC. This translates into CASSPPRGSNYGYTF.

The genes are TRBV5-1 and TRBJ1-2; possibly TRBD1 for D (6 bases). The length of the CDR3 is 15 residues. Per the germline V gene, CDR1 is SGHRS and CDR2 is YFSETQ. Trimming took off 4 bases at V and 8 bases at J, with 21 bases between the two ends. The CDR3 bases are TGCGCCAGCAGCGGAGGAGAGACAGGAAGACTAGGCTACACCTTC. Translating gives CASSGGETGRLGYTF.

This chain uses TRBV28 with TRBJ2-1, with D unclear. The germline gives CDR1 MDHEN, CDR2 SYDVKM. V was trimmed by 2 bases and J by 2 bases, leaving 4 bases between them. CDR3 length equals 13 residues. CDR3 sequence (DNA): TGTGCCAGCAGTTTAGTAGCCTACAATGAGCAGTTCTTC. Its protein is CASSLVAYNEQFF.

This clone was counted a few times. The V call is TRBV28, the J call TRBJ2-1, with D perhaps TRBD1 (5 bases). This CDR3 is 13 amino acids long. V lost 9 bases and J 5 bases, leaving 14 bases between the germline ends. Germline CDR1 is MDHEN and CDR2 is SYDVKM. CDR3 loop: CASNSIRDNEQFF. The CDR3 coding sequence is TGTGCCAGTAACTCCATCAGGGACAATGAGCAGTTCTTC.